The next 3 T cell receptor beta chains were all read from a single sample in a study of regulatory T cells. Whole-study findings and limits: Hydrophobic residues at CDR3 positions 6 and 7 were enriched in conventional CD4+ T cells of CD3G-deficient patients.

Amplification used 52 TRBV primers and 13 TRBJ primers. The method was immunoSEQ multiplex PCR; TCRdb's version includes in-frame clones alone and lacks a portion of them. The sample contains around 29,000 clones, around 93% of which appear only once. Their recognized antigens are unknown. The source material was conventional CD4+ T cells sorted from blood. The receptors were gathered from a person under 30 with CD3G deficiency.

This clone was counted a single time. The chain couples TRBV7-9 to TRBJ2-2; 7 bases are a match to TRBD1. V dropped 4 bases and J dropped 8; count of bases not matched to a gene: 7. This CDR3 has 14 residues. Germline V gene data show CDR1 as SEHNR and CDR2 as FQNEAQ (reference sequence). The CDR3 DNA reads as TGTGCCAGCAGCTCCTTCAAGGGGGCTGGGGAGCTGTTTTTT. Its translation is CASSSFKGAGELFF.

The genes are TRBV18 and TRBJ2-7; D perhaps matches TRBD2 (5 bases). The CDR3 length is 15 residues. The V and J ends lost 0 bases and 3 bases respectively, with 12 bases between them. The germline V gene has CDR1 KGHSH and CDR2 LQKENI. The CDR3 sequence is CASSPPGVGRYEQYF. CDR3 bases: TGTGCCAGCTCACCACCCGGGGTCGGACGCTACGAGCAGTACTTC.

The rearrangement links TRBV21-1 to TRBJ2-7; the table's D gene call, TRBD2, was not cross checked with the DNA. TRBV21-1 is tagged as a pseudogene. The length of the CDR3 is 20 residues. CDR3 DNA: TGTGCCAGCAGCAACAAATGTGGGGACCGGACTAGCGGGGGACTATACGAGCAGTACTTC. This gives the protein CASSNKCGDRTSGGLYEQYF.